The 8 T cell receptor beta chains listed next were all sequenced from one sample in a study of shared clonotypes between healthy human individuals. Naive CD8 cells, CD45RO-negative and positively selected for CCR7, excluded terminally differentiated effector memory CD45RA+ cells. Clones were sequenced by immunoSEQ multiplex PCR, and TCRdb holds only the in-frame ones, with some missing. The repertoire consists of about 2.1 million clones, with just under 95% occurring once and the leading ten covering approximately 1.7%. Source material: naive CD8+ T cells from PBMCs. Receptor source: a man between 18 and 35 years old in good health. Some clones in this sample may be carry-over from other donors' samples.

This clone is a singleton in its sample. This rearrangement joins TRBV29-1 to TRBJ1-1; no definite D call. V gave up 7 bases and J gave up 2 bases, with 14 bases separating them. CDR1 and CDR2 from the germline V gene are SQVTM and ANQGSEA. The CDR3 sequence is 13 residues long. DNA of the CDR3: TGCAGCGCCGCGGGAGACCCCAACACTGAAGCTTTCTTT. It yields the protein CSAAGDPNTEAFF.

The CDR3 DNA sequence: TGTGCCAGCAGCGGACGGGACATCGACCGGGAGACCCAGTACTTC. Translating gives CASSGRDIDRETQYF. The J gene is TRBJ2-5, the V gene TRBV9; possibly TRBD1 for D (6 bases). Germline CDR1 and CDR2: SGDLS and YYNGEE. Trimming removed 3 bases from V and 5 bases from J, with 17 bases in between. CDR3 length: 15 residues.

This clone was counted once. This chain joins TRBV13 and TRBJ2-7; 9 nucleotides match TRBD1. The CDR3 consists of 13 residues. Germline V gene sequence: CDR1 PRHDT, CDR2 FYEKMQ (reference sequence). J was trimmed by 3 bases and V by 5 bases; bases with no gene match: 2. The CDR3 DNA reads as TGTGCCAGCAGCCAGGACAGGGGCTACGAGCAGTACTTC. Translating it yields CASSQDRGYEQYF.

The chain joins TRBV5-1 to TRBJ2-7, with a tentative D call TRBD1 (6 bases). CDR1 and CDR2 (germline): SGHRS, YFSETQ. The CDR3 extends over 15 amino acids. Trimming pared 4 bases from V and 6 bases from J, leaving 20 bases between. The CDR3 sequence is CASSPGTRGPGEQYF. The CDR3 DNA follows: TGCGCCAGCAGCCCCGGGACAAGGGGTCCGGGCGAGCAGTACTTC.

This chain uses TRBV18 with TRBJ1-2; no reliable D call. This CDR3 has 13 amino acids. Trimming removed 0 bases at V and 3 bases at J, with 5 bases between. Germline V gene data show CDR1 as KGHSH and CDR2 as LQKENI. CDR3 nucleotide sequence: TGTGCCAGCTCACCACCAGTAGACTATGGCTACACCTTC. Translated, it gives CASSPPVDYGYTF.

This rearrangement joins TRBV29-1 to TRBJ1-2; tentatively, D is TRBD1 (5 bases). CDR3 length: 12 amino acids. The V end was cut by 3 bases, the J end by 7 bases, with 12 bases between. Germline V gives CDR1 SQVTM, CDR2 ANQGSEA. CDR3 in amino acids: CSVDAVGGGYTF. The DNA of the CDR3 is TGCAGCGTTGATGCTGTGGGGGGTGGCTACACCTTC.

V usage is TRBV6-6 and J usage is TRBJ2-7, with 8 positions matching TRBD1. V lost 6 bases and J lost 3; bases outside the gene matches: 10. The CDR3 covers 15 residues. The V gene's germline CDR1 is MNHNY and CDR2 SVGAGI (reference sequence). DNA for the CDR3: TGTGCCAGCAGCCCAGACAGGGGCACGATCTACGAGCAGTACTTC. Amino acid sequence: CASSPDRGTIYEQYF.

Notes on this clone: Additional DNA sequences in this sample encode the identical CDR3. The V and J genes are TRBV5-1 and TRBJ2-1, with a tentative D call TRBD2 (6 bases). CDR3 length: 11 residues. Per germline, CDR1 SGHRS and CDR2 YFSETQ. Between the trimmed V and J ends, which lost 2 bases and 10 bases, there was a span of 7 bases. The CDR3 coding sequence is TGCGCCAGCAGCTTCGGGGGAGAGCAGTTCTTC. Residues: CASSFGGEQFF.